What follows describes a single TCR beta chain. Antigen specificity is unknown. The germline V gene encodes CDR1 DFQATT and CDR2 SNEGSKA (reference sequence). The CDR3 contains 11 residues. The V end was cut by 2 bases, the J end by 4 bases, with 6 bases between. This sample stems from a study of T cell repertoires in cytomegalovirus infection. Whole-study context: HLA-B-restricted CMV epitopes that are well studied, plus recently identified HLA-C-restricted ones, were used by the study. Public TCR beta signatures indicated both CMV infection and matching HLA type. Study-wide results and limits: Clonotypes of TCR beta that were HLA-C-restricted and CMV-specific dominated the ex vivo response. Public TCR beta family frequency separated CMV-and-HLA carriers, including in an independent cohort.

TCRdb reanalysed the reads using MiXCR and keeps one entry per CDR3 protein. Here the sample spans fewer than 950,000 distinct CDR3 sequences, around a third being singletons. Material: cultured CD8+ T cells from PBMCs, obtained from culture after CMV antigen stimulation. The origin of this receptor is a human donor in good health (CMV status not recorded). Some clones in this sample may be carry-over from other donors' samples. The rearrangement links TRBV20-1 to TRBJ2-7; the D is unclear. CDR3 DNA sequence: TGCAGTGCTAGATCAAAGTACGAGCAGTACTTC. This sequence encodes CSARSKYEQYF.